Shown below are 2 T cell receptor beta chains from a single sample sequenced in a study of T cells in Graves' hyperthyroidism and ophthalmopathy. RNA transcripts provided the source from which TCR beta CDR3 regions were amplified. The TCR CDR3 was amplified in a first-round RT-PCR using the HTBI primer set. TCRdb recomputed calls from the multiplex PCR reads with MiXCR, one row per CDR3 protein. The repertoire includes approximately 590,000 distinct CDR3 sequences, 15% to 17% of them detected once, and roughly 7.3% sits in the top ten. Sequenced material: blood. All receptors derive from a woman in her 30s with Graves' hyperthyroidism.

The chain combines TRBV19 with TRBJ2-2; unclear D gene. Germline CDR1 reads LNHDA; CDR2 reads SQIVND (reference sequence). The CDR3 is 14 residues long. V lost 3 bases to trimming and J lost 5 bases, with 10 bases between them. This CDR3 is CASSIRVGTGELFF. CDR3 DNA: TGTGCCAGTAGTATTCGGGTGGGGACCGGGGAGCTGTTTTTT.

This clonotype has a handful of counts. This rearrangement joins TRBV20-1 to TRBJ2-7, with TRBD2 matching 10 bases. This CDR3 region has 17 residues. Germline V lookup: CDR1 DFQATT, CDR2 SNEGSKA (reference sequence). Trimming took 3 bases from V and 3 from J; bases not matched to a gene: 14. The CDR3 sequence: CSARGSSGSGVYYEQYF. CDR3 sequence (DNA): TGCAGTGCTAGGGGCTCTAGCGGGAGTGGGGTGTACTACGAGCAGTACTTC.